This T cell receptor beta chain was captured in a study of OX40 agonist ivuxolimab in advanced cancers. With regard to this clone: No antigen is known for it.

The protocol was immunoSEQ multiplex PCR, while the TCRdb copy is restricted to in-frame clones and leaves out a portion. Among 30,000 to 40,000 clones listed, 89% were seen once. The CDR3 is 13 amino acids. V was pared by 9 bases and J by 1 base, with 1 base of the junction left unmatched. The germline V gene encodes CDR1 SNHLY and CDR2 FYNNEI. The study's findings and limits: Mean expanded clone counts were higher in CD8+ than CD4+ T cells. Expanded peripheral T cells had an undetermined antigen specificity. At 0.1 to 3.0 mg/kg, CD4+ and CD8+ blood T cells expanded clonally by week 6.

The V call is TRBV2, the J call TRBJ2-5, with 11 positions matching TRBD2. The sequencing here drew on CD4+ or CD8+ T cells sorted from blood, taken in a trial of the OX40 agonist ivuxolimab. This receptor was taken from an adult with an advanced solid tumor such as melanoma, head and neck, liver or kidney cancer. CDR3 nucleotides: TGTGCCAGTAGCGGGAGGGGCCAAGAGACCCAGTACTTC. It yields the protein CASSGRGQETQYF.